This TCR beta chain is from a study of CD8 T cells in ankylosing spondylitis. Overall study results and limits: Made up of 7 to 9 highly homologous variants, a TCR beta motif appeared characteristic of ankylosing spondylitis blood.

TCRdb passed the 5' RACE reads through MiXCR, listing each CDR3 protein once. The sample holds 150,000 to 200,000 distinct CDR3 sequences, 15% to 20% seen once. Germline V gene data show CDR1 as MGHRA and CDR2 as YSYEKL. V dropped 4 bases and J dropped 3; count of bases not matched to a gene: 7. This CDR3 region has 15 residues. This clonotype was detected many times. Its target is not known. Sequencing was performed on blood, either unsorted or a sorted T cell fraction (not recorded which). The V gene is TRBV4-1, the J gene TRBJ2-7; 9 positions agree with TRBD2. This receptor was identified in a male donor aged 5 to 30 with ankylosing spondylitis or in good health (not recorded which). DNA of the CDR3: TGCGCCAGCAGCCTTATAGCGGGAGAGCTCTACGAGCAGTACGTC. It encodes CASSLIAGELYEQYV.